This TCR beta chain was identified during a study of cytomegalovirus exposure and HLA in healthy donors. The CDR3 has 14 residues. V lost 3 bases to trimming and J lost 7 bases; unmatched junction nucleotides: 3. Germline assignment: CDR1 KGHSH and CDR2 LQKENI. Study conclusions and caveats: There was a cluster of highly shared sequence variants that was likely a sequencing artifact. Reports showed the classifier diagnosing cytomegalovirus status with high specificity and sensitivity.

As for the donors, each was a healthy bone marrow donor. Nominally healthy donors were sampled, though unrecorded immune exposures were likely. The PCR made use of 60 Vbeta and 13 Jbeta primers. The data were produced by immunoSEQ multiplex PCR, yet TCRdb's version contains in-frame clones alone and is incomplete. The sample consists of some 130,000 clones, approximately 77% of them appearing once. This clone came up a few times. Its specificity is not known. This sample includes further DNA sequences coding for the same CDR3. This receptor was obtained from a man younger than 45 in good health and CMV-seronegative. Input material: PBMCs. V usage is TRBV18 and J usage is TRBJ1-4, with TRBD1 matching over 9 bases. CDR3: CASSPGTGSEKLFF. The CDR3 nucleotides read TGTGCCAGCTCACCGGGGACAGGGAGTGAAAAACTGTTTTTT.